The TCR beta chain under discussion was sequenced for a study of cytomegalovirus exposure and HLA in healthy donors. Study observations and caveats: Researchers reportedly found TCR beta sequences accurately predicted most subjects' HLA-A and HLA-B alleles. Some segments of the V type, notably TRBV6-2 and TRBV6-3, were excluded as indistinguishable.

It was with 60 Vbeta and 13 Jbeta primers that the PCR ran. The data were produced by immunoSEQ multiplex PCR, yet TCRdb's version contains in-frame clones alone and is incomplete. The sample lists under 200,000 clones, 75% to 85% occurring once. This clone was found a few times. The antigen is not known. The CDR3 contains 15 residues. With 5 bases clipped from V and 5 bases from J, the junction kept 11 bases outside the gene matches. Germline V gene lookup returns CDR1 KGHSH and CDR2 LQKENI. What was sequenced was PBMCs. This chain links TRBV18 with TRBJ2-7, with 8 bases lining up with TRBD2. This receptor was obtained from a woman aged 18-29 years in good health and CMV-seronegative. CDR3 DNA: TGTGCCAGCTCAGCTCAGGGTGCCGGGGGGGACGAGCAGTACTTC. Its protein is CASSAQGAGGDEQYF.